This TCR beta chain originates from a study of cytomegalovirus exposure and HLA in healthy donors. The study, taken as a whole, reports: Donors were assumed by presence/absence analyses to have roughly uniform sequencing depth.

The CDR3 is made up of 15 amino acids. Trimming at V came to 0 bases and at J to 4 bases, leaving 7 bases not matched to a gene. Germline CDR1 and CDR2: SGDLS and YYNGEE. About this clone itself: The antigen remains undetermined.

With 60 Vbeta and 13 Jbeta primers, the PCR was carried out. Method: immunoSEQ multiplex PCR; TCRdb's copy keeps in-frame clones and lacks some. Of around 110,000 clones listed, 73% are singletons. Material: PBMCs. The receptor was isolated from a man under 40 in good health and CMV-seronegative. The rearrangement joins TRBV9 to TRBJ2-7; TRBD2 matches 7 bases. DNA of the CDR3: TGTGCCAGCAGCGTAGGGGAGGGAGATTGGTACGAGCAGTACTTC. The encoded protein is CASSVGEGDWYEQYF.